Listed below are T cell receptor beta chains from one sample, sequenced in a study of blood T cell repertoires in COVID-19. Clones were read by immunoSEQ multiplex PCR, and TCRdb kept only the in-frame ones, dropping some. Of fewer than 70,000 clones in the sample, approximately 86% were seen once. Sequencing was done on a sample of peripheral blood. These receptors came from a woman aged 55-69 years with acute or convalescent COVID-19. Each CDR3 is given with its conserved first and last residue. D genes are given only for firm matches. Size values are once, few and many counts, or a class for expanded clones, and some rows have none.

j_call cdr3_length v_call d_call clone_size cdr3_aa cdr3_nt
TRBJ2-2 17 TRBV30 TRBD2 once CAWSGIAGNTNTGELFF TGTGCCTGGAGTGGGATAGCGGGAAATACGAACACCGGGGAGCTGTTTTTT
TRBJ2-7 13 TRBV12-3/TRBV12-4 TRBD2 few CASSRDYGSEQYF TGTGCCAGCAGTCGGGACTACGGTTCTGAGCAGTACTTC
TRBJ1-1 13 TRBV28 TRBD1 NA CASQTGMNIEAFF TGTGCCAGCCAGACAGGGATGAACATTGAAGCTTTCTTT
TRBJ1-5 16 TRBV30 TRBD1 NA CAWSDRDRGIGQPQHF TGTGCCTGGAGTGACCGGGACAGGGGTATCGGGCAGCCCCAGCATTTT
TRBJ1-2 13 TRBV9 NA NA CASSVGVGDGYTF TGTGCCAGCAGCGTAGGGGTCGGGGATGGCTACACCTTC
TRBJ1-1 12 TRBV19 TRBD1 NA CASSIRTGEAFF TGTGCCAGTAGTATAAGGACAGGTGAAGCTTTCTTT
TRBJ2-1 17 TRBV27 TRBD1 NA CASSFPGQVERYNEQFF TGTGCCAGCAGTTTCCCGGGACAGGTCGAGAGGTACAATGAGCAGTTCTTC
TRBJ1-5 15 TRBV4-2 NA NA CASSQDGQAYQPQHF TGTGCCAGCAGCCAAGATGGGCAGGCCTATCAGCCCCAGCATTTT
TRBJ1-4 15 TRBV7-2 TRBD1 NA CASSPRTGRNEKLFF TGTGCCAGCAGCCCGCGGACAGGGAGGAATGAAAAACTGTTTTTT
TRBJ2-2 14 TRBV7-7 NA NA CASSSLLNTGELFF TGTGCTAGCAGCTCTTTACTAAACACCGGGGAGCTGTTTTTT
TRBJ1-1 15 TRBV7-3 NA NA CASSLAGALPREAFF TGTGCCAGCAGCTTAGCAGGGGCACTCCCAAGGGAAGCTTTCTTT
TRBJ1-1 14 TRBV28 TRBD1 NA CASRGTGRRTEAFF TGTGCCAGCAGAGGGACAGGGCGGAGGACTGAAGCTTTCTTT
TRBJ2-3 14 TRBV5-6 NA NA CASSLITLRDTQYF TGTGCCAGCAGCCTTATTACTTTGAGGGATACGCAGTATTTT
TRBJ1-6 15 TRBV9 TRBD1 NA CASSVEGQSNSPLHF TGTGCCAGCAGCGTAGAGGGACAGAGTAATTCACCCCTCCACTTT
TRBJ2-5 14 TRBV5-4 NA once CASSTGQNQETQYF TGTGCCAGCAGCACGGGACAAAACCAAGAGACCCAGTACTTC
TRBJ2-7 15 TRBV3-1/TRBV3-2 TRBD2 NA CASSQARTSGSEQYF TGTGCCAGCAGCCAAGCAAGAACTAGCGGGAGCGAGCAGTACTTC
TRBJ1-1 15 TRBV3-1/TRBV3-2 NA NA CASSLRTATNTEAFF TGTGCCAGCAGCCTTCGGACAGCTACCAACACTGAAGCTTTCTTT
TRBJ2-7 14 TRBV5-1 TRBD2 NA CASSFLAGAYEQYF TGCGCCAGCAGCTTTCTAGCGGGGGCCTACGAGCAGTACTTC
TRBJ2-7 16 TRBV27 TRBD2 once CASSSSRLAGSSEQYF TGTGCCAGCAGTTCTTCTCGACTAGCGGGATCATCCGAGCAGTACTTC
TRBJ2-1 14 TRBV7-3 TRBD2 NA CASSPASGENEQFF TGTGCCAGCAGTCCGGCTAGCGGGGAAAATGAGCAGTTCTTC
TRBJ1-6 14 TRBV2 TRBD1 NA CASSPTGVVSPLHF TGTGCCAGCAGTCCGACAGGGGTTGTTTCACCCCTCCACTTT
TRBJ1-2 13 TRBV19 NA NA CASSLGTRYGYTF TGTGCCAGTAGTCTCGGGACACGATATGGCTACACCTTC
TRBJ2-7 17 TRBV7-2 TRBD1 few CASSMRDRVYPNYEQYF TGTGCCAGCAGCATGCGGGACAGGGTGTATCCTAACTACGAGCAGTACTTC
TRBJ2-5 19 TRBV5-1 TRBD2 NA CASSLARAGGSPYQETQYF TGCGCCAGCAGCTTGGCCCGAGCGGGGGGCTCCCCGTACCAAGAGACCCAGTACTTC
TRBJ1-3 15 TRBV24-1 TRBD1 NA CATSDQIDRVHTIYF TGTGCCACCAGTGACCAAATTGACAGGGTTCACACCATATATTTT
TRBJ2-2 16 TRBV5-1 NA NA CASRPGTDTFTGELFF TGCGCCAGCAGACCCGGGACTGATACTTTCACCGGGGAGCTGTTTTTT
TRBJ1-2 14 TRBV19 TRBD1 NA CASSARQGTYGYTF TGTGCCAGTAGTGCCAGACAGGGTACTTATGGCTACACCTTC
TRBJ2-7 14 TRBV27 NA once CASRLTGGTYEQYF TGTGCCAGCCGCCTGACAGGAGGAACGTACGAGCAGTACTTC
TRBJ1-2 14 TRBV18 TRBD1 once CASSPSRGLGGYTF TGTGCCAGCTCGCCGTCCAGGGGGCTTGGTGGCTACACCTTC
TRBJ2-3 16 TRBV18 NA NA CASSPPSAGAEDTQYF TGTGCCAGCTCACCTCCAAGCGCGGGGGCCGAAGATACGCAGTATTTT
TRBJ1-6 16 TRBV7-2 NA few CASSPIGQRINSPLHF TGTGCCAGCAGCCCCATCGGACAGCGGATAAATTCACCCCTCCACTTT
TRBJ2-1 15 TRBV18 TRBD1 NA CASTPGTGGYNEQFF TGTGCCAGCACACCAGGGACAGGGGGCTACAATGAGCAGTTCTTC
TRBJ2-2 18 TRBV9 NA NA CASSVDPRGLVGTGELFF TGTGCCAGCAGCGTAGACCCCAGAGGTCTAGTCGGGACCGGGGAGCTGTTTTTT
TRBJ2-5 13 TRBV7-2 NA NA CASSSYERRAQYF TGTGCCAGCAGCTCCTATGAGCGACGGGCCCAGTACTTC
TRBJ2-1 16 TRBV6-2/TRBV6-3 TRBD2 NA CASSPPGTSGYNEQFF TGTGCCAGCAGCCCCCCTGGGACTAGCGGCTACAATGAGCAGTTCTTC
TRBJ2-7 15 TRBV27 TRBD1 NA CASRGTGGAPEEQYF TGTGCCAGCAGGGGGACAGGGGGTGCCCCGGAGGAGCAGTACTTC
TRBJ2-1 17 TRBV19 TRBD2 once CASSIRPYSGRRDEQFF TGTGCCAGTAGTATCCGGCCCTACAGCGGGAGAAGAGATGAGCAGTTCTTC
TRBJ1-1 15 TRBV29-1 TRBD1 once CSVGGQGSKGTGAFF TGCAGCGTTGGTGGACAGGGGAGTAAGGGCACCGGAGCTTTCTTT
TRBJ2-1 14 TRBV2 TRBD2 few CASNPGLAGLEQFF TGTGCCAGCAATCCGGGACTAGCGGGCCTCGAGCAGTTCTTC
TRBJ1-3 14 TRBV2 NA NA CASSVDSSGNTIYF TGTGCCAGCAGTGTGGACAGCTCTGGAAACACCATATATTTT
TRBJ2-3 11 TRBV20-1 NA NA CSATSRDTQYF TGCAGTGCTACTAGTCGAGATACGCAGTATTTT
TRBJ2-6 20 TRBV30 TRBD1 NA CAWSADRATRFGLGANVLTF TGTGCCTGGAGTGCTGACAGGGCCACCCGATTCGGGCTTGGGGCCAACGTCCTGACTTTC
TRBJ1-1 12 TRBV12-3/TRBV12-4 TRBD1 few CASRTGGTEAFF TGTGCCAGCAGGACAGGGGGAACTGAAGCTTTCTTT
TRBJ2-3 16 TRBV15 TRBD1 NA CATSGAGTGISETQYF TGTGCCACCAGCGGCGCCGGGACAGGGATATCGGAAACGCAGTATTTT